This T cell receptor beta chain was captured by sequencing in a study of cytomegalovirus exposure and HLA in healthy donors. Overall study findings and caveats: Later analysis associated a missense DCLRE1C variant with TCR beta V- and J-gene trimming.

PCR amplification relied on 60 Vbeta primers (plus 13 Jbeta primers). The data were produced by immunoSEQ multiplex PCR, yet TCRdb's version contains in-frame clones alone and is incomplete. The sample carries over 150,000 clones, over 75% recorded once. In the case of this clone: Its antigen is undetermined.

The source is a girl less than two years old in good health and CMV-seronegative. Sequenced material: PBMCs.

For the CDR3, the DNA is TGTGCCAGCAGTGAAGTAATAGTTTCAGGTGAGCAGTTCTTC. Translating it yields CASSEVIVSGEQFF. The chain employs TRBV2 and TRBJ2-1; D is uncertain. The CDR3 has 14 residues. The germline V gene encodes CDR1 SNHLY and CDR2 FYNNEI. Trimming stripped 1 base from V and 9 bases from J, with 13 bases between.